This T cell receptor (beta chain) emerged from a study of cytomegalovirus exposure and HLA in healthy donors. In the case of this clone: Its matching antigen is unknown.

A multiplex PCR was run with 60 Vbeta primers and 13 Jbeta primers. Some clones are missing from TCRdb's copy, which holds only in-frame ones; the method was immunoSEQ multiplex PCR. The sample includes 95,000 to 100,000 clones, 60% to 80% of them seen just once. V was pared by 5 bases and J by 2 bases, with 4 bases of the junction left unmatched. This CDR3 is built from 14 residues. The V gene's germline CDR1 is MNHNY and CDR2 SVGAGI (reference sequence). Findings and limits, study-wide: Previously analyzed data showed that most TCR beta V segments were productive at a frequency of about 87% or about 30%. There were several of the most significant clusters that appeared linked to common viral pathogens in a later analysis. As immune exposure information, only CMV serostatus was available.

This receptor was obtained from a man aged 35 to 55 in good health and CMV-seronegative. The sequenced sample consisted of PBMCs. This sequence joins TRBV6-6 and TRBJ1-1; 8 bases agree with TRBD1. CDR3 sequence reads: CASSRTGLNTEAFF. The CDR3 nucleotides are TGTGCCAGCAGTAGGACAGGGCTAAACACTGAAGCTTTCTTT.